A selection of T cell receptor beta chains follows, all from one sample in a study of human T cells and chemical hapten exposure. TCRdb reanalysed the RACE reads using MiXCR and keeps one entry per CDR3 protein. This sample has 180,000 or so distinct CDR3 sequences; around 24% occur once, and the top ten carry approximately 6.7%. The input for sequencing was whole blood, taken in connection with sensitization to the hapten diphenylcyclopropenone (DPC). The receptors were gathered from a woman between 50 and 59 years old with alopecia areata. Some clones in this sample may be carry-over from other donors' samples. Both conserved end residues are part of each CDR3. The D gene is left open where the match is weak. The size entry is marked missing in some rows and otherwise reads once, few, many or a size class.

abundance,v_gene,j_gene,d_gene,CDR3nt,CDR3aa
-,TRBV2,TRBJ2-5,-,TGTGCCAGCACTGACAGAGAGACCCAGTACTTC,CASTDRETQYF
-,TRBV27,TRBJ1-1,-,TGTGCCAGCAGTCCGCCGGGCAGCTGGAACACTGAAGCTTTCTTT,CASSPPGSWNTEAFF
few,TRBV5-1,TRBJ2-7,-,TGCGCCAGCAGCTTGACGACGGGATACAACGAGCAGTACTTC,CASSLTTGYNEQYF
few,TRBV7-9,TRBJ1-4,-,TGTGCCAGCAGCTTACCAGGGGCTAATGAAAAACTGTTTTTT,CASSLPGANEKLFF
-,TRBV7-6,TRBJ1-3,TRBD1,TGTGCCAGCAGCCCGGGACAGTACTCTGGAAACACCATATATTTT,CASSPGQYSGNTIYF
-,TRBV15,TRBJ1-1,-,TGTGCCACCAGCAGAGTCCCTATTGGGATTGCTTTCTTT,CATSRVPIGIAFF
-,TRBV10-3,TRBJ1-5,-,TGTGCCATCAAGGAAGGCAGGGACAATCAGCCCCAGCATTTT,CAIKEGRDNQPQHF
few,TRBV6-5,TRBJ1-1,-,TGTGCCAGCAGTTACTCGAGATTTGGGTCGGCGGAAGCTTTCTTT,CASSYSRFGSAEAFF
-,TRBV12-3/TRBV12-4,TRBJ1-5,TRBD1,TGTGCCAGCAGTCTCGGGACAGGGTCGGGCAATCAGCCCCAGCATTTT,CASSLGTGSGNQPQHF
-,TRBV9,TRBJ2-3,TRBD2,TGTGCCAGCAGCCGGGAGGGACTAGCGGACACAGATACGCAGTATTTT,CASSREGLADTDTQYF
few,TRBV29-1,TRBJ1-2,TRBD1,TGCAGCGTTGAAACCGGGACAGGGGTTAATGGCTACACCTTC,CSVETGTGVNGYTF
-,TRBV6-2/TRBV6-3,TRBJ2-1,TRBD1,TGTGCCAGCGGACAGGGGCCTTACAATGAGCAGTTCTTC,CASGQGPYNEQFF
few,TRBV25-1,TRBJ2-7,-,TGTGCCAGCAGTGAAGAGTGGGGCAGGGTAAGAGGCGAGCAGTACTTC,CASSEEWGRVRGEQYF
-,TRBV12-3/TRBV12-4,TRBJ2-3,TRBD2,TGTGCCAGCAGTTTAGCAAGCGGGATGCCAGATACGCAGTATTTT,CASSLASGMPDTQYF
few,TRBV7-2,TRBJ2-1,-,TGTGCCAGCAGCTTGGGTCCCAGTGAGCAGTTCTTC,CASSLGPSEQFF
-,TRBV29-1,TRBJ1-1,-,TGCAGCGTTGAAGAAGGGGTATCGGACACTGAAGCTTTCTTT,CSVEEGVSDTEAFF
few,TRBV2,TRBJ2-1,-,TGTGCCAGCAGTGAAGGTGGGCAGGGCTATGAGCAGTTCTTC,CASSEGGQGYEQFF
few,TRBV7-2,TRBJ2-2,-,TGTGCCAGCAGTTACAGGAGCGGGAACACCGGGGAGCTGTTTTTT,CASSYRSGNTGELFF
-,TRBV15,TRBJ1-4,-,TGTGCCACCAGCAGAGAAACAGGGCCAAATGAAAAACTGTTTTTT,CATSRETGPNEKLFF
-,TRBV10-2,TRBJ2-3,-,TGCGCCAGCAGTGAAATTGGAATAGAGAATCAAACTAGCACAGATACGCAGTATTTT,CASSEIGIENQTSTDTQYF
few,TRBV28,TRBJ2-1,TRBD2,TGTGCCAGCAGTTCTGCGGGAGTTTCAGCCAATGAGCAGTTCTTC,CASSSAGVSANEQFF
few,TRBV7-9,TRBJ1-4,TRBD1,TGTGCCAGCAGTCCCGACAGGGGTAATGAAAAACTGTTTTTT,CASSPDRGNEKLFF
-,TRBV28,TRBJ1-3,-,TGTGCCAGCAGTTTAGTCGCAGGGAGTTTTAACACCATATATTTT,CASSLVAGSFNTIYF
many,TRBV19,TRBJ2-3,-,-,CASTSGLITDTQYF
-,TRBV29-1,TRBJ2-1,-,TGCAGCGTCCTAGCTCGGCTCAATGAGCAGTTCTTC,CSVLARLNEQFF